The next 5 T cell receptor beta chains were all read from a single sample in a study of shared clonotypes between healthy human individuals. Assay: immunoSEQ multiplex PCR; the TCRdb copy retains only in-frame clones and omits some. Here the sample spans approximately 2,300,000 clones, under 95% being singletons. The sequencing input was naive CD4+ T cells from PBMCs. Subset of the sample: CD45RA+ positively selected. The receptors originated from a man aged 18 to 35 in good health. Some clones in this sample may be carry-over from other donors' samples.

The chain has TRBV13 and TRBJ2-7; D is perhaps TRBD1 (5 bases). Germline CDR1 reads PRHDT; CDR2 reads FYEKMQ (reference sequence). This CDR3 has 13 amino acids. V was shortened by 5 bases and J by 2 bases, with 10 bases between the two germline ends. The CDR3 nucleotides read TGTGCCAGCAGCATAGACAGAGCCTACGAGCAGTACTTC. Translating gives CASSIDRAYEQYF.

The V and J genes are TRBV4-1 and TRBJ2-5, with 11 bases that match TRBD1. The V and J ends lost 3 bases and 5 bases, in that order; junction bases with no gene match: 17. The germline CDR1 and CDR2 sequences are MGHRA and YSYEKL. This CDR3 region has 19 residues. The CDR3 DNA reads as TGCGCCAGCAGCCATCCCGGGACAGGGGGGAAGAGCAAGTGGGAGACCCAGTACTTC. Its protein product is CASSHPGTGGKSKWETQYF.

The sample holds one count of this clone. This sequence joins TRBV25-1 and TRBJ2-5; no firm D call. The CDR3 has 14 amino acids. Looked up from germline, CDR1 is MGHDK and CDR2 is SYGVNS. The germline V and J ends were trimmed by 6 bases and 3 bases, with 14 bases remaining between them. The CDR3 loop reads CASSSIVDEETQYF. The CDR3 nucleotides are TGTGCCAGCAGCTCGATTGTGGATGAAGAGACCCAGTACTTC.

This clone was picked up one time. The rearrangement joins TRBV4-2 to TRBJ2-7, with 10 bases lining up with TRBD2. This CDR3 comprises 13 residues. V lost 3 bases, J lost 7 bases, and 3 bases stayed unmatched. CDR1 is LGHNA and CDR2 is YNFKEQ in the germline V gene. As DNA, the CDR3 is TGTGCCAGCAGCCAGGGACTAGCGAAGGAGCAGTACTTC. The encoded protein is CASSQGLAKEQYF.

The genes are TRBV5-4 and TRBJ1-2; no clear D. Trimming took off 7 bases at V and 4 bases at J, with 14 bases between the two ends. The CDR3 sequence is 13 residues long. In germline, CDR1 is SGHNT, CDR2 YYREEE (reference sequence). The CDR3 coding sequence is TGTGCCAGCGGCCCGGGTGGGAGCTATGGCTACACCTTC. Translation: CASGPGGSYGYTF.